The present T cell receptor (beta chain) was sequenced within a study of patients and donors after allogeneic stem cell transplantation. This clonotype was seen only a few times. Via MiXCR, TCRdb re-called the RT-PCR reads, giving one row per CDR3 protein. The sample shows some 960,000 distinct CDR3 sequences, approximately 19% of them seen only once. Germline values: CDR1 MDHEN, CDR2 SYDVKM. V gave up 5 bases and J gave up 0 bases, with 14 bases separating them. The CDR3 contains 15 residues. The chain carries TRBV28 and TRBJ2-7; TRBD2 might be the D (6 bases). This clonotype was obtained from a human donor who was either an allogeneic HSCT recipient or a stem cell or donor lymphocyte infusion donor (not recorded which). It is not recorded whose cells these are; they may come from a transplant donor. The specimen sequenced was blood, either unsorted or a sorted T cell fraction (not recorded which). For the CDR3, the DNA is TGTGCCAGCAGTGACCCCCGGGGGATCTCCTACGAGCAGTACTTC. Its protein product is CASSDPRGISYEQYF.